Within the sample, the clone carrying this T cell receptor (beta chain) is medium-sized. Sample time point: sample taken at primary tumor resection. Tumor, nontumor lung or frozen PBMC supplied whole RNA that was sequenced unsorted. This entry belongs to a study of spatial heterogeneity in lung cancer. The CDR3 totals 13 residues. In germline, CDR1 is LNHDA, CDR2 SQIVND (reference sequence). J lost 5 bases, V lost 6 bases, and 4 bases had no gene match. TCRdb called the 5' RACE reads again in MiXCR, with one record for every CDR3 protein. Counted here are about 11,000 distinct CDR3 sequences, 8.5% to 10% occurring once; the ten biggest clones make up roughly a quarter.

The clonotype comes from a male donor with early-stage non-small cell lung cancer. This rearrangement joins TRBV19 to TRBJ2-3, with 8 bases identical to TRBD2. The sample consisted of PBMCs, taken at surgery. CDR3 sequence: CASSGGVGDTQYF. The DNA for the CDR3 is TGTGCCAGTAGCGGGGGGGTCGGAGATACGCAGTATTTT. Full variable domain (outside the CDR3, taken from reference TRBV19 and TRBJ2-3): DGGITQSPKYLFRKEGQNVTLSCEQNLNHDAMYWYRQDPGQGLRLIYYSQIVNDFQKGDIAEGYSVSREKKESFPLTVTSAQKNPTAFYLCASSGGVGDTQYFGPGTRLTVL.